The source of this TCR beta chain is a study of cytomegalovirus exposure and HLA in healthy donors. Study conclusions and caveats: For most TCR beta V segments, an earlier analysis put the productive rate at about 90% or about 30% of the time. Cytomegalovirus status was reportedly diagnosed by the classifier with high specificity and sensitivity.

V lost 1 base and J lost 8; bases outside the gene matches: 0. The germline gives CDR1 SNHLY, CDR2 FYNNEI. The CDR3 has 12 residues. The study ran its PCR with 60 Vbeta and 13 Jbeta primers. This table comes from immunoSEQ multiplex PCR, and its TCRdb copy is limited to in-frame clones, with some not included. The sample has almost 200,000 clones; more than 75% are singletons. This clone was counted only a few times. What it binds is unknown. Input material: PBMCs. This sequence originates from a male donor in good health and CMV-seropositive. The rearrangement links TRBV2 to TRBJ1-1; the match to TRBD1 covers 8 bases. Written as DNA, the CDR3 is TGTGCCAGCAGTGAAGGGACAGGGGAAGCTTTCTTT. It encodes CASSEGTGEAFF.